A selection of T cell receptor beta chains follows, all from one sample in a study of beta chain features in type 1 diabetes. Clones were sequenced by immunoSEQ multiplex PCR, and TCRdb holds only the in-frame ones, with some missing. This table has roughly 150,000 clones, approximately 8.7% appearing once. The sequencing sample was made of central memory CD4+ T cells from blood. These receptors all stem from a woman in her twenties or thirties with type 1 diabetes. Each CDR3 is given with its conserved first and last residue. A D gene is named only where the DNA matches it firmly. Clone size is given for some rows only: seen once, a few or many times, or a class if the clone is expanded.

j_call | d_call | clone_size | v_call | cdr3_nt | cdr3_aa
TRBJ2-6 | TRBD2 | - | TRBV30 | TGTGCCTGGAGTGTGGCTAGCGGGAGGTCTGGGGCCAACGTCCTGACTTTC | CAWSVASGRSGANVLTF
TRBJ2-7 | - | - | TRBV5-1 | TGCGCCAGCAGCTTGGGGCAGAACCCCTACGAGCAGTACTTC | CASSLGQNPYEQYF
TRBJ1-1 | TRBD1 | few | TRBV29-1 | TGCAGCTCCAAGAGGGGGCAGAACACTGAAGCTTTCTTT | CSSKRGQNTEAFF
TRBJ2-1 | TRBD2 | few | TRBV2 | TGTGCCAGCAAGGTCCTAGCGGGAGTAGATGAGCAGTTCTTC | CASKVLAGVDEQFF
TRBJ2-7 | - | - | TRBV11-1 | TGTGCCAGCAGTTTCGGGACCACCGGGAGCGAGCAGTACTTC | CASSFGTTGSEQYF
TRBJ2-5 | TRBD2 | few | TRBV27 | TGTGCCAGCAGCGAACCCTCCCGGACTAGGGGCCAAGAGACCCAGTACTTC | CASSEPSRTRGQETQYF
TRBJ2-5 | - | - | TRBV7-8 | TGTGCCAGCAGCTTAGGGTCGGGCGGGGAGACCCAGTACTTC | CASSLGSGGETQYF
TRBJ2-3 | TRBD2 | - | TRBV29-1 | TGCAGCGTTGTGAGCGGGAAGACCACAGATACGCAGTATTTT | CSVVSGKTTDTQYF
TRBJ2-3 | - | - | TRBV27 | TGTGCCAGCAGTTTCGACAGAAGGGCGGATACGCAGTATTTT | CASSFDRRADTQYF
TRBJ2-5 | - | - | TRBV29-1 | TGCAGCGTTTCCGCAGGCCAAGAGACCCAGTACTTC | CSVSAGQETQYF
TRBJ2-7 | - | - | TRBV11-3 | TGTGCCAGCAGCTTAGCTGCTACCTCTAAGGAGCAGTACTTC | CASSLAATSKEQYF
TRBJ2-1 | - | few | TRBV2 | TGTGCCAGCAGTGCCAGCGAGCGCGGTGAGCAGTTCTTC | CASSASERGEQFF
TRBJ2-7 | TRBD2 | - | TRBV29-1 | TGCAGCAGCCTTTCCGGGACTAGCGGGGGAGAGCAGTACTTC | CSSLSGTSGGEQYF
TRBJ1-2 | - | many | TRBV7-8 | TGTGCCAGCAGCACAGGGAACTATGGCTACACCTTC | CASSTGNYGYTF
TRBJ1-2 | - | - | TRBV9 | TGTGCCAGCAGCGTAACTAGTGCAGGCGCAAACTATGGCTACACCTTC | CASSVTSAGANYGYTF
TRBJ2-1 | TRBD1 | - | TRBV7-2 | TGTGCCAGCACCAGCGGGACAGGGGCTTACAATGAGCAGTTCTTC | CASTSGTGAYNEQFF
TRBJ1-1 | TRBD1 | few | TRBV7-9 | TGTGCCAGCAGCTTAAGGGGACAGGGGGCGAACACTGAAGCTTTCTTT | CASSLRGQGANTEAFF
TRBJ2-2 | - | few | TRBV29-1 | TGCAGCGTTGATCGGGACATAGGTACCGGGGAGCTGTTTTTT | CSVDRDIGTGELFF
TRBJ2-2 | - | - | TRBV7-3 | TGTGCCAGCAGCGGACACCCGGGGGCCGGGGAGCTGTTTTTT | CASSGHPGAGELFF
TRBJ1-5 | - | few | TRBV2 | TGTGCCAGCAGCCTCAGGGGAAGTGGGAATCAGCCCCAGCATTTT | CASSLRGSGNQPQHF
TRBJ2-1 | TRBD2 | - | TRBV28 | TGTGCCAGCAGCTCCCCTAGCGGGAGGGCTAATGAGCAGTTCTTC | CASSSPSGRANEQFF
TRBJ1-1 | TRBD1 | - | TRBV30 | TGTGCCTGGAGTGGGGCACAGGGGGACACTGAAGCTTTCTTT | CAWSGAQGDTEAFF
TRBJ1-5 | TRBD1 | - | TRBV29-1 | TGCAGCGTTTCACAGGGGGCGGTTGGGGATCAGCCCCAGCATTTT | CSVSQGAVGDQPQHF
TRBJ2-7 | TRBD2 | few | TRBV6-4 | TGTGCCAGCAGTGACTCTCCCACTAGCGGGAGTCCGTTTGAGCAGTACTTC | CASSDSPTSGSPFEQYF
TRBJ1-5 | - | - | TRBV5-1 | TGCGCCAGCAGCGCCGAGGGGACAAACAATCAGCCCCAGCATTTT | CASSAEGTNNQPQHF
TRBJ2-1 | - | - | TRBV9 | TGTGCCAGCAGCGTAGTCGGCGGTGGTTACAATGAGCAGTTCTTC | CASSVVGGGYNEQFF
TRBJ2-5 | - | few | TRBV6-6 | TGTGCCGCTCATCAGGGGCAAGAGACCCAGTACTTC | CAAHQGQETQYF
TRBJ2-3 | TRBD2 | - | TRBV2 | TGTGCCAGCAGATTGGAGACTAGCGGGAGTACAGATACGCAGTATTTT | CASRLETSGSTDTQYF
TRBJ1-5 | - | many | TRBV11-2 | TGTGCCAGCAGCTTAGACAGGGCGGCACAGCCCCAGCATTTT | CASSLDRAAQPQHF
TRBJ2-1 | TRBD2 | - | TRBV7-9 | TGTGCCAGCAGCTACCCGCGGACTAGCGCAAGCTCCTACAATGAGCAGTTCTTC | CASSYPRTSASSYNEQFF
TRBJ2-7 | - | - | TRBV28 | TGTGCCAGCAGTGTCCCCGGCTACGAGCAGTACTTC | CASSVPGYEQYF
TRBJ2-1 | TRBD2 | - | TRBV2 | TGTGCCAGCAGTCTACTAGCGGGAGGATACAATGAGCAGTTCTTC | CASSLLAGGYNEQFF
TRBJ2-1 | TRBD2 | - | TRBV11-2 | TGTGCCAGCGGGGGAGCGGGAGGATTTGTTGAGCAGTTCTTC | CASGGAGGFVEQFF
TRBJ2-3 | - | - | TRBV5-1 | TGCGCCAGCAGCTCGGACAAGAGCACAGATACGCAGTATTTT | CASSSDKSTDTQYF
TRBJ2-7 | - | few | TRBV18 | TGTGCCAGCTCACCGTCAGGCCTGCAGGACGAGCAGTACTTC | CASSPSGLQDEQYF
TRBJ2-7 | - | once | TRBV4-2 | TGTGCCAGCAGCCAAGGTGGGGAGAGCTCCTACGAGCAGTACTTC | CASSQGGESSYEQYF
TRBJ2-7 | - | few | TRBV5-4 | TGTGCCAGCAGCTTGGACGGGTCTGCCTACGAGCAGTACTTC | CASSLDGSAYEQYF
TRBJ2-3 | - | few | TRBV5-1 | TGCGCCAGCAGCTTAGAGCGTGATACGCAGTATTTT | CASSLERDTQYF
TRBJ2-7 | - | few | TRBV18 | TGTGCCAGCTCCCGCGCCGGGGATTGGAAAACCTACGAGCAGTACTTC | CASSRAGDWKTYEQYF
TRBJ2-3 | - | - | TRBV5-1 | TGCGCCAGCAGCCCAGGACAACAGGGCACAGATACGCAGTATTTT | CASSPGQQGTDTQYF
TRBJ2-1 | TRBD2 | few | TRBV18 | TGTGCCAGCTCACTTGGACTAGCGGGTGACAATGAGCAGTTCTTC | CASSLGLAGDNEQFF
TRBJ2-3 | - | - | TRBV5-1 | TGCGCCAGCAGCTTTAACAGCTTATCAGATACGCAGTATTTT | CASSFNSLSDTQYF
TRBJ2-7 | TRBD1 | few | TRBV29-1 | TGCAGCGTTGAAGTACGGGACAGGGGGCTTTGGGAGCAGTACTTC | CSVEVRDRGLWEQYF
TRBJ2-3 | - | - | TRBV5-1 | TGCGCCAGCAGCAAACAGACTAGGGGTTCCACAGATACGCAGTATTTT | CASSKQTRGSTDTQYF
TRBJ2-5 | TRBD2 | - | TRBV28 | TGTGCCAGCAGTGCGGGACTAGCGGGAGGAGGGGAGACCCAGTACTTC | CASSAGLAGGGETQYF
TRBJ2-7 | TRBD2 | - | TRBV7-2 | TGTGCCAGCAGCCGCCCGGGAGGGTACGAGCAGTACTTC | CASSRPGGYEQYF
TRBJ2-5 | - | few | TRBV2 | TGTGCCAGCATCTACGCCCAAGAGACCCAGTACTTC | CASIYAQETQYF
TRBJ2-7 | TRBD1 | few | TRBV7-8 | TGTGCCAGCAGCTTAGAACAGGGGGCCGCCTACGAGCAGTACTTC | CASSLEQGAAYEQYF
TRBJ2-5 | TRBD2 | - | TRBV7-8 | TGTGCCAGCGGTACTAGCGGGAGGGTTCAAGAGACCCAGTACTTC | CASGTSGRVQETQYF
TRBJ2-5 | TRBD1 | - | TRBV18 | TGTGCCAGCTCACTACACAGGGGAGCGGACCAAGAGACCCAGTACTTC | CASSLHRGADQETQYF
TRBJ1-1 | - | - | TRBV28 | TGTGCCAGCAGATGGACATTGAACACTGAAGCTTTCTTT | CASRWTLNTEAFF
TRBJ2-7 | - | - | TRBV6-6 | TGTGCCAGCAATAACCCACAGCGAGGGTCCTACGAGCAGTACTTC | CASNNPQRGSYEQYF
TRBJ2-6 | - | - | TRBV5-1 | TGCGCCAGCAGCCCCGGGGGTTCTGGGGCCAACGTCCTGACTTTC | CASSPGGSGANVLTF
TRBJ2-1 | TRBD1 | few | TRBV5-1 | TGCGCCAGCAGCTCCGGACAGGGGGCTTGGAATGAGCAGTTCTTC | CASSSGQGAWNEQFF
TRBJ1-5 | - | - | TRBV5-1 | TGCGCCAGCAGCTTGGGGCCGATTAGCAATCAGCCCCAGCATTTT | CASSLGPISNQPQHF
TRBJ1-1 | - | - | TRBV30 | TGTGCCTCCACCCCCGGGAACACTGAAGCTTTCTTT | CASTPGNTEAFF
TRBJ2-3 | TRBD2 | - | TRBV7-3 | TGTGCCAGCAGCGCTAGCGGGAGGGCCTCGGCGCAGTATTTT | CASSASGRASAQYF